One sample yielded the 24 T cell receptor beta chains listed below, sequenced in a study of blood T cell repertoires in COVID-19. The table came from immunoSEQ multiplex PCR; TCRdb's copy has only in-frame clones and leaves some out. The repertoire has approximately 35,000 clones, 88% of them found once; the top ten carry more than 13%. Sample: peripheral blood. The receptors originated from a man aged 55 to 70 with active COVID-19.

This sequence joins TRBV27 and TRBJ1-5; 8 positions agree with TRBD1. Unmatched junction bases numbered 6, after V lost 6 bases and J lost 2 bases. This CDR3 region has 15 residues. Germline V lookup: CDR1 MNHEY, CDR2 SMNVEV (reference sequence). The CDR3 reads CASRLLGQGNQPQHF. The CDR3 DNA follows: TGTGCCAGCAGACTGTTGGGACAGGGCAATCAGCCCCAGCATTTT.

The chain recombines TRBV7-9 with TRBJ2-2; the match to TRBD2 covers 10 bases. The CDR3 sequence is 15 residues long. Germline lookup yields CDR1 SEHNR and CDR2 FQNEAQ (reference sequence). V trimming: 6 bases; J trimming: 1 base; junction bases outside the gene matches: 2. DNA for the CDR3: TGTGCCAGCAGTTGGACTAGCGGGAACACCGGGGAGCTGTTTTTT. It encodes CASSWTSGNTGELFF.

The chain employs TRBV21-1 and TRBJ2-6; the table's D call, TRBD2, has no DNA check behind it. TRBV21-1 is a documented pseudogene. CDR3 length: 15 residues. The CDR3 here is CASSKGVRGANVLTF. The CDR3 DNA follows: TGTGCCAGCAGCAAAGGGGTGCGGGGGGCCAACGTCCTGACTTTC.

The chain uses TRBV6-5 and TRBJ1-4, with 9 positions matching TRBD1. Trimming cost V 0 bases and J 10 bases; bases outside gene matches: 6. Germline CDR1 is MNHEY and CDR2 is SVGAGI. The CDR3 contains 15 residues. The CDR3 nucleotides are TGTGCCAGCAGTTACTCGACAGGGGGAAGGGGAAAACTGTTTTTT. Its translation is CASSYSTGGRGKLFF.

J is TRBJ2-7 and V is TRBV9; tentatively, D is TRBD2 (6 bases). Per germline, CDR1 SGDLS and CDR2 YYNGEE. With 0 bases removed from V and 3 bases from J, the gap between germline ends came to 10 bases. This CDR3 comprises 14 residues. The CDR3 coding sequence is TGTGCCAGCAGCGTAGTCGATAGCGGCTACGAGCAGTACTTC. Encoded protein: CASSVVDSGYEQYF.

J is TRBJ2-1 and V is TRBV2; 14 bases map to TRBD2. The germline V gene encodes CDR1 SNHLY and CDR2 FYNNEI. The CDR3 runs 17 residues. V lost 5 bases and J lost 5; bases outside the gene matches: 8. CDR3 region: CASSPERLAGGNNEQFF. The CDR3 nucleotides read TGTGCCAGCAGTCCGGAAAGACTAGCGGGAGGGAACAATGAGCAGTTCTTC.

The chain is built from TRBV19 and TRBJ2-7, with 8 bases fitting TRBD2. Germline V gene lookup returns CDR1 LNHDA and CDR2 SQIVND (reference sequence). CDR3 length equals 14 residues. The V gene end was trimmed by 3 bases and the J gene end by 2 bases; junction bases not matched to a gene: 3. Written as DNA, the CDR3 is TGTGCCAGTAGTATGACTAGCGTAACCTACGAGCAGTACTTC. It translates to CASSMTSVTYEQYF.

The chain recombines TRBV6-1 with TRBJ2-5; 7 nucleotides agree with TRBD1. V gave up 3 bases and J gave up 9 bases; unmatched junction bases: 10. This CDR3 has 14 amino acids. Germline assignment: CDR1 MNHNS and CDR2 SASEGT. The CDR3 coding sequence is TGTGCCAGCAGTGATGGACAGGATACAGACCCCCAGTACTTC. Translated, it gives CASSDGQDTDPQYF.

Written as DNA, the CDR3 is TGCAGCGTTTCTCCAGGGGGCGCGGGAGAGCAGTACTTC. Encoded protein: CSVSPGGAGEQYF. The gene calls are TRBV29-1 and TRBJ2-7; 8 bases match TRBD1. V shed 5 bases, J shed 7 bases, and the junction held 10 bases outside the gene matches. In germline, CDR1 is SQVTM, CDR2 ANQGSEA. The CDR3 length is 13 residues.

The chain combines TRBV21-1 with TRBJ1-1; TRBD1, the table's D call, was not compared with the DNA. TRBV21-1 is a pseudogene locus. The CDR3 covers 15 residues. Here the CDR3 reads CASSTRTEMNTEAFF. CDR3 nucleotides: TGTGCCAGCAGCACCCGGACAGAGATGAACACTGAAGCTTTCTTT.

The chain carries TRBV7-8 and TRBJ2-5, with 14 bases aligning to TRBD2. V was pared by 1 base and J by 5 bases, with 9 bases of the junction left unmatched. The CDR3 covers 18 residues. Per germline, CDR1 SGHVS and CDR2 FQNEAQ. The CDR3 DNA follows: TGTGCCAGCAGCTTAGTGGCGACTAGCGGGAGGGCCGGTGAGACCCAGTACTTC. Its translation is CASSLVATSGRAGETQYF.

This sequence joins TRBV7-9 and TRBJ2-7, with a weak D call TRBD2 (6 bases). The germline CDR1 and CDR2 sequences are SEHNR and FQNEAQ (reference sequence). Trimming pared 5 bases from V and 0 bases from J, leaving 14 bases between. The CDR3 length is 15 residues. In DNA form, the CDR3 reads TGTGCCAGCAGCCCCTATTACGGGAGCTCCTACGAGCAGTACTTC. Translation gives CASSPYYGSSYEQYF.

With respect to this clone: This likely stems from a read error, as it lies one base from a far larger clone. The chain couples TRBV11-3 to TRBJ2-1, with D maybe TRBD2 (5 bases). V was clipped by 5 bases and J by 4 bases, with 6 bases between them. Per the germline V gene, CDR1 is SGHNT and CDR2 is YENEEA. The CDR3 totals 12 residues. This chain's CDR3 is CASSPGYNEQFF. CDR3 sequence (DNA): TGTGCCAGCAGCCCGGGGTACAATGAGCAGTTCTTC.

The sample holds one count of this clone. The chain carries TRBV11-3 and TRBJ2-1; TRBD1 aligns across 10 bases. Germline-derived CDR1 and CDR2 are SGHNT and YENEEA. The CDR3 has 15 amino acids. Trimming at V came to 4 bases and at J to 5 bases, leaving 5 bases not matched to a gene. The CDR3 loop is CASSSGQGVNNEQFF. The DNA of the CDR3 is TGTGCCAGCAGCTCAGGACAGGGGGTGAACAATGAGCAGTTCTTC.

The chain combines TRBV28 with TRBJ2-2; 8 bases map to TRBD2. V was clipped by 6 bases and J by 6 bases; unmatched bases: 15. Germline V CDR1 and CDR2: MDHEN, SYDVKM. The CDR3 is 17 amino acids. The CDR3 coding sequence is TGTGCCAGCAGCCCCCCTAGCGGGTCACCCGGGGCCGGGGAGCTGTTTTTT. It encodes CASSPPSGSPGAGELFF.

The CDR3 here is CASSPRGYTIYF. The CDR3 DNA follows: TGTGCCAGCAGTCCCCGGGGTTACACCATATATTTT. V gene TRBV12-3 or TRBV12-4 combines with J gene TRBJ1-3; D unclear. Trimming removed 5 bases from V and 8 bases from J, with 10 bases in between. The CDR3 sequence is 12 residues long.

The genes are TRBV7-6 and TRBJ2-1, with 7 bases aligning to TRBD2. CDR3 size: 16 residues. Germline trimming cut 3 bases from V and 5 bases from J; bases unmatched to any gene: 10. The germline gives CDR1 SGHVS, CDR2 FNYEAQ. CDR3 region: CASSFDGWEGHNEQFF. Written as DNA, the CDR3 is TGTGCCAGCAGCTTCGATGGGTGGGAGGGCCACAATGAGCAGTTCTTC.

V usage is TRBV7-2 and J usage is TRBJ2-7, with D hard to call. Looked up from germline, CDR1 is SGHTA and CDR2 is FQGNSA. The CDR3 runs 14 residues. The V and J ends lost 2 bases and 5 bases respectively, with 13 bases between them. In DNA form, the CDR3 reads TGTGCCAGCAGCTTAACGCGGCCAGACGACGAGCAGTACTTC. Translated: CASSLTRPDDEQYF.

This chain links TRBV6-5 with TRBJ2-5; D is possibly TRBD2 (5 bases). Trimming stripped 2 bases from V and 1 base from J, with 8 bases between. The CDR3 spans 14 residues. Germline CDR1 reads MNHEY; CDR2 reads SVGAGI. CDR3 sequence reads: CASSYGGAQETQYF. CDR3 in DNA: TGTGCCAGCAGTTACGGAGGAGCCCAAGAGACCCAGTACTTC.

V gene TRBV5-1 combines with J gene TRBJ1-6; the D gene is possibly TRBD1 (5 bases). Germline-derived CDR1 and CDR2 are SGHRS and YFSETQ. V was cut by 0 bases and J by 8 bases, with 12 bases left in between. CDR3 length equals 15 residues. CDR3 protein: CASSLAGFGDSPLHF. The CDR3 DNA reads TGCGCCAGCAGCTTGGCAGGGTTTGGGGATTCACCCCTCCACTTT.

The rearrangement links TRBV18 to TRBJ1-1; 7 nucleotides match TRBD1. CDR3 size: 15 residues. The ends lost 3 bases at V and 2 bases at J; junction bases unmatched: 6. Germline CDR1 is KGHSH and CDR2 is LQKENI. Written as DNA, the CDR3 is TGTGCCAGCTCACCCCCGGACAGGACAAACACTGAAGCTTTCTTT. This encodes CASSPPDRTNTEAFF.

The chain joins TRBV11-2 to TRBJ2-2, with 10 bases identical to TRBD2. CDR3 size: 17 residues. J gave up 5 bases and V 4 bases, and 10 bases lay outside the gene matches. CDR1 and CDR2 from the germline V gene are SGHAT and FQNNGV. Here the CDR3 DNA reads TGTGCCAGCAGCTCCGGGCTAGCGGGAGCGTGGACCGGGGAGCTGTTTTTT. Protein product: CASSSGLAGAWTGELFF.

This sequence joins TRBV13 and TRBJ2-1, with D perhaps TRBD2 (6 bases). The V gene's germline CDR1 is PRHDT and CDR2 FYEKMQ (reference sequence). CDR3 length: 16 amino acids. Trimming shortened V by 3 bases and J by 0 bases, and 12 bases separated the two germline ends. DNA for the CDR3: TGTGCCAGCAGCTTCAGGGCGGGAAGCTCCTACAATGAGCAGTTCTTC. This encodes CASSFRAGSSYNEQFF.

This chain joins TRBV7-9 and TRBJ1-3; D unclear. This CDR3 has 15 amino acids. With 2 bases removed from V and 1 base from J, the gap between germline ends came to 9 bases. In germline, CDR1 is SEHNR, CDR2 FQNEAQ (reference sequence). The CDR3 here is CASSLLGESGNTIYF. DNA for the CDR3: TGTGCCAGCAGCTTACTCGGGGAGTCTGGAAACACCATATATTTT.